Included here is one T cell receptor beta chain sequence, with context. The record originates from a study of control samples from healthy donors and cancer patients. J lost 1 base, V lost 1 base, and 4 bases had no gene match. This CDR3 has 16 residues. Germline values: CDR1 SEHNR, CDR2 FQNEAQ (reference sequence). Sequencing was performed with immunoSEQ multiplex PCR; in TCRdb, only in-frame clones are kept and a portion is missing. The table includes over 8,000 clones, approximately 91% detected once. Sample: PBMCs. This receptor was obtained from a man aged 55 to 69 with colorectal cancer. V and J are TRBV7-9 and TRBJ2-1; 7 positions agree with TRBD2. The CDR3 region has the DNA TGTGCCAGCAGCTTAGATTGGCGGGGGTCCTACAATGAGCAGTTCTTC. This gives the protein CASSLDWRGSYNEQFF.